A selection of T cell receptor beta chains follows, all from one sample in a study of T-cell memory formation after mild COVID-19. TCRdb ran MiXCR on the 5' RACE reads and lists one entry per CDR3 protein. The table lists some 350,000 distinct CDR3 sequences, 10% to 15% of them singletons, with about 20% in the top ten. The sequencing sample was made of PBMCs or a T cell subset sorted from them (not recorded which). The receptor set was obtained from a man younger than 35 who had mild COVID-19 (a few samples of this study predate the infection). Cell type and time point are not known. Both conserved end residues are part of each CDR3. A D gene is named only where the DNA matches it firmly. Clone size appears in some rows only: once, few, many, or a class for an expanded clone.

D gene: NA; J gene: TRBJ2-2; V gene: TRBV11-3; clone size: NA; CDR3 protein: CASRSNTGELFF; CDR3 DNA: TGTGCCAGCAGATCGAACACCGGGGAGCTGTTTTTT
D gene: NA; J gene: TRBJ2-6; V gene: TRBV4-2; clone size: many; CDR3 protein: CASSQARPGRASGANVLTF; CDR3 DNA: TGTGCCAGCAGCCAGGCTAGACCTGGTCGGGCCTCTGGGGCCAACGTCCTGACTTTC
D gene: TRBD2; J gene: TRBJ2-1; V gene: TRBV5-6; clone size: few; CDR3 protein: CASSPMAGGPPSEQFF; CDR3 DNA: TGTGCCAGCAGCCCCATGGCGGGGGGGCCCCCTTCTGAGCAGTTCTTC
D gene: NA; J gene: TRBJ1-5; V gene: TRBV20-1; clone size: few; CDR3 protein: CSARPGLNQPQHF; CDR3 DNA: TGCAGTGCTAGGCCCGGGCTCAATCAGCCCCAGCATTTT
D gene: TRBD2; J gene: TRBJ2-2; V gene: TRBV4-3; clone size: many; CDR3 protein: CASTPGLTNTGELFF; CDR3 DNA: TGCGCCAGCACGCCGGGACTAACAAACACCGGGGAGCTGTTTTTT
D gene: TRBD2; J gene: TRBJ2-1; V gene: TRBV11-2; clone size: NA; CDR3 protein: CASSVTSGRYNEQFF; CDR3 DNA: TGTGCCAGCAGCGTGACTAGCGGGCGATACAATGAGCAGTTCTTC
D gene: NA; J gene: TRBJ2-3; V gene: TRBV5-1; clone size: few; CDR3 protein: CASSFGGAEDTQYF; CDR3 DNA: TGCGCCAGCAGCTTCGGGGGCGCGGAAGATACGCAGTATTTT
D gene: NA; J gene: TRBJ1-1; V gene: TRBV6-6; clone size: NA; CDR3 protein: CASSRGETEAFF; CDR3 DNA: TGTGCCAGCAGCCGCGGGGAGACTGAAGCTTTCTTT
D gene: TRBD1; J gene: TRBJ2-3; V gene: TRBV15; clone size: NA; CDR3 protein: CATRTGGQDTQYF; CDR3 DNA: TGTGCCACCAGGACAGGGGGGCAAGATACGCAGTATTTT
D gene: NA; J gene: TRBJ2-3; V gene: TRBV7-9; clone size: many; CDR3 protein: CASSYTTDTQYF; CDR3 DNA: TGTGCCAGCAGCTACACCACAGATACGCAGTATTTT
D gene: NA; J gene: TRBJ1-4; V gene: TRBV4-3; clone size: few; CDR3 protein: CASSQELAEEKLFF; CDR3 DNA: TGCGCCAGCAGCCAAGAGCTAGCGGAGGAAAAACTGTTTTTT
D gene: TRBD2; J gene: TRBJ2-1; V gene: TRBV6-5; clone size: NA; CDR3 protein: CASSPMASGVNEQFF; CDR3 DNA: TGTGCCAGCAGCCCCATGGCTAGCGGGGTAAATGAGCAGTTCTTC
D gene: NA; J gene: TRBJ2-3; V gene: TRBV7-2; clone size: NA; CDR3 protein: CASSLAVDSSWATQYF; CDR3 DNA: TGTGCCAGCAGCTTAGCGGTCGACTCTAGTTGGGCCACGCAGTATTTT
D gene: TRBD2; J gene: TRBJ2-2; V gene: TRBV4-2; clone size: many; CDR3 protein: CASSLNGGDTGELFF; CDR3 DNA: TGTGCCAGCAGCCTTAACGGGGGGGACACCGGGGAGCTGTTTTTT
D gene: NA; J gene: TRBJ1-1; V gene: TRBV7-2; clone size: few; CDR3 protein: CASSNWERMNTEAFF; CDR3 DNA: TGTGCCAGCAGCAACTGGGAGCGCATGAACACTGAAGCTTTCTTT
D gene: NA; J gene: TRBJ2-3; V gene: TRBV7-2; clone size: few; CDR3 protein: CASSLTLGGPSTDTQYF; CDR3 DNA: TGTGCCAGCAGCTTAACCCTCGGGGGGCCCAGCACAGATACGCAGTATTTT
D gene: TRBD2; J gene: TRBJ2-3; V gene: TRBV9; clone size: few; CDR3 protein: CASSTSGGAGDTQYF; CDR3 DNA: TGTGCCAGCAGCACTAGCGGGGGGGCCGGAGATACGCAGTATTTT
D gene: TRBD2; J gene: TRBJ2-5; V gene: TRBV7-7; clone size: many; CDR3 protein: CASRLAGQETQYF; CDR3 DNA: TGTGCTAGCAGGCTAGCGGGGCAAGAGACCCAGTACTTC
D gene: TRBD2; J gene: TRBJ2-1; V gene: TRBV7-8; clone size: NA; CDR3 protein: CASSYGTGGGNEQFF; CDR3 DNA: TGTGCCAGCAGCTACGGGACTGGCGGGGGGAATGAGCAGTTCTTC
D gene: NA; J gene: TRBJ1-2; V gene: TRBV29-1; clone size: few; CDR3 protein: CSVVGTDDPGYTF; CDR3 DNA: TGCAGCGTTGTCGGGACGGACGATCCTGGCTACACCTTC
D gene: NA; J gene: TRBJ2-5; V gene: TRBV18; clone size: many; CDR3 protein: CASSPQTGRETQYF; CDR3 DNA: TGTGCCAGCTCACCTCAGACTGGGAGAGAGACCCAGTACTTC
D gene: NA; J gene: TRBJ1-1; V gene: TRBV4-1; clone size: NA; CDR3 protein: CASSQEGSGLNTEAFF; CDR3 DNA: TGCGCCAGCAGCCAAGAAGGATCGGGATTGAACACTGAAGCTTTCTTT
D gene: NA; J gene: TRBJ2-1; V gene: TRBV7-9; clone size: NA; CDR3 protein: CASSYGVTQFF; CDR3 DNA: TGTGCCAGCAGCTACGGTGTTACGCAGTTCTTC
D gene: NA; J gene: TRBJ2-4; V gene: TRBV4-1; clone size: few; CDR3 protein: CASSQDTYSNIQYF; CDR3 DNA: TGCGCCAGCAGCCAAGATACGTATTCAAACATTCAGTACTTC
D gene: TRBD1; J gene: TRBJ2-7; V gene: TRBV4-3; clone size: NA; CDR3 protein: CASSQELGPGGLYEQYF; CDR3 DNA: TGCGCCAGCAGCCAAGAGCTAGGGCCAGGGGGTCTCTACGAGCAGTACTTC
D gene: NA; J gene: TRBJ1-1; V gene: TRBV6-6; clone size: NA; CDR3 protein: CASSYTGSGTEAFF; CDR3 DNA: TGTGCCAGCAGTTACACAGGGAGTGGCACTGAAGCTTTCTTT
D gene: NA; J gene: TRBJ2-3; V gene: TRBV4-2; clone size: NA; CDR3 protein: CASSQESGGTDTQYF; CDR3 DNA: TGTGCCAGCAGCCAAGAGTCCGGGGGCACAGATACGCAGTATTTT